The clone carrying this TCR beta chain showed up just once. Since no conserved phenylalanine or tryptophan closes the CDR3, a read error is the likely cause. The DNA is omitted, as the CDR3 cannot be located on it reliably, and the CDR3 follows TCRdb's listing. The CDR3 adds up to 16 amino acids, both ends counted. Germline V gene lookup returns CDR1 MNHEY and CDR2 SVGAGI. Sorting selected naive CD8 T cells with a CD8+CD4-CCR7+CD45RA+ phenotype. This sample was included in a study of molecular identifiers for immune sequencing clone quantification. Study at large: In replicates, RNA taken from approximately 20,000 or 98,000 naive CD8 cells was divided five ways, and four portions underwent sequencing.

Each CDR3 protein gets one entry after TCRdb re-called the PCR reads with MiXCR. The profile shows some 650,000 distinct CDR3 sequences, about 20% of them singletons. The rearrangement joins TRBV6-5 to TRBJ2-1; TRBD1, the D gene given by the table, was not confirmed from the DNA. The sample comprised naive CD8+ T cells from blood, with Jurkat cell RNA spiked in. The sample's subset: FACS-sorted CD8+CD4-CCR7+CD45RA+ naive T cells. The receptor was derived from a human donor in good health. Some libraries in this study had Jurkat cell RNA spiked in. This chain's CDR3 is CASSTLTGGNRNEQFS.